The next 18 T cell receptor beta chains were all read from a single sample in a study of T cells after yellow fever vaccination. MiXCR was run by TCRdb on the 5' RACE reads, yielding one entry per CDR3 protein. This sample has 310,000 or so distinct CDR3 sequences, with roughly 3.5% found just once. The sample was PBMCs, taken on the day of the yellow fever booster vaccination. The receptor set was obtained from a young man who received the YFV17D yellow fever vaccine.

This rearrangement joins TRBV7-9 to TRBJ2-3; D might be TRBD1 (5 bases). This CDR3 region has 14 residues. V lost 5 bases to trimming and J lost 2 bases, with 11 bases between them. CDR1 SEHNR and CDR2 FQNEAQ come from the germline V gene (reference sequence). CDR3 loop: CASSPKGYTDTQYF. The CDR3 nucleotides are TGTGCCAGCAGCCCTAAGGGGTACACAGATACGCAGTATTTT.

This clonotype has ten or more counts. This chain joins TRBV4-2 and TRBJ2-2; weak D call: TRBD2 (6 bases). The CDR3 sequence is 16 residues long. Germline lookup yields CDR1 LGHNA and CDR2 YNFKEQ. V was shortened by 4 bases and J by 3 bases, with 15 bases between the two germline ends. As DNA, the CDR3 is TGTGCCAGCAGCCCCTTCGGCAGGGAGGACACCGGGGAGCTGTTTTTT. Encoded protein: CASSPFGREDTGELFF.

The chain combines TRBV5-1 with TRBJ2-3; D perhaps matches TRBD2 (6 bases). V gave up 4 bases and J gave up 2 bases, with 14 bases separating them. This CDR3 contains 15 residues. Germline CDR1 and CDR2: SGHRS and YFSETQ. The DNA of the CDR3 is TGCGCCAGCAGCCAACTACGGAGGGACACAGATACGCAGTATTTT. Its protein product is CASSQLRRDTDTQYF.

This clonotype was recorded many times. The V call is TRBV7-9, the J call TRBJ1-2, with no clear D. CDR3 length equals 12 residues. CDR1 and CDR2 from the germline V gene are SEHNR and FQNEAQ (reference sequence). V was shortened by 3 bases and J by 6 bases, with 8 bases between the two germline ends. The CDR3 nucleotides are TGTGCCAGCAGCTTTGAAGGGAATGGCTACACCTTC. This translates into CASSFEGNGYTF.

The table lists this clonotype with many counts. The V and J genes are TRBV7-3 and TRBJ1-1; D gene uncertain. Deletions cut 1 base from V and 1 base from J, with 13 bases between. The CDR3 totals 16 residues. Germline V gene lookup returns CDR1 SGHTA and CDR2 FQGTGA. CDR3 DNA: TGTGCCAGCAGCTTAAACGCAGGTCTTACGAACACTGAAGCTTTCTTT. It encodes CASSLNAGLTNTEAFF.

This clonotype was detected ten times or more. The chain has TRBV11-1 and TRBJ2-1; 8 positions agree with TRBD1. Germline values: CDR1 SGHAT, CDR2 FQDESV (reference sequence). The CDR3 length is 15 residues. Trimming at V came to 0 bases and at J to 10 bases, leaving 8 bases not matched to a gene. This CDR3 is CASSLADRGVWEQFF. The CDR3 DNA is TGTGCCAGCAGCTTAGCAGACAGGGGAGTTTGGGAGCAGTTCTTC.

J is TRBJ1-3 and V is TRBV5-6; D gene uncertain. There are 15 residues in the CDR3. V lost 4 bases and J 0 bases, leaving 11 bases between the germline ends. The germline V gene has CDR1 SGHDT and CDR2 YYEEEE. CDR3 in DNA: TGTGCCAGCAGCCCGGTGGGAAACTCTGGAAACACCATATATTTT. This gives the protein CASSPVGNSGNTIYF. Supplemented by reference TRBV5-6 and TRBJ1-3, the full variable domain reads DAGVTQSPTHLIKTRGQQVTLRCSPKSGHDTVSWYQQALGQGPQFIFQYYEEEERQRGNFPDRFSGHQFPNYSSELNVNALLLGDSALYLCASSPVGNSGNTIYFGEGSWLTVV.

This chain uses TRBV7-9 with TRBJ1-4; TRBD1 matches 9 bases. The length of the CDR3 is 15 residues. Germline CDR1 is SEHNR and CDR2 is FQNEAQ (reference sequence). V shed 3 bases, J shed 8 bases, and the junction held 7 bases outside the gene matches. CDR3 in DNA: TGTGCCAGCAGCTTGTATGGGACAGGGAACGAAAAACTGTTTTTT. The encoded protein is CASSLYGTGNEKLFF.

The sample holds many counts of this clonotype. For the CDR3, the DNA is TGCGCCAGCAGCTCCGAGGACACCGGGGAGCTGTTTTTT. Its translation is CASSSEDTGELFF. This chain connects TRBV5-1 to TRBJ2-2, with no clear D. V was trimmed by 3 bases and J by 3 bases, leaving 6 bases between them. CDR1 and CDR2 from the germline V gene are SGHRS and YFSETQ. This CDR3 is 13 amino acids long.

The chain recombines TRBV5-6 with TRBJ2-3, with D tentatively TRBD2 (6 bases). This CDR3 region has 18 residues. Germline CDR1 and CDR2: SGHDT and YYEEEE. Trimming took off 4 bases at V and 0 bases at J, with 21 bases between the two ends. The CDR3 region is CASSRAGTITSSTDTQYF. The CDR3 bases are TGTGCCAGCAGCAGGGCGGGGACCATAACCTCTAGCACAGATACGCAGTATTTT.

There are many counts of this clonotype. The chain carries TRBV28 and TRBJ1-1; no reliable D call. CDR3 size: 14 residues. With 6 bases removed from V and 4 bases from J, the gap between germline ends came to 15 bases. Germline V gives CDR1 MDHEN, CDR2 SYDVKM. CDR3 loop: CASRYAGSTTEAFF. In nucleotides, the CDR3 is TGTGCCAGCAGATATGCGGGGTCGACCACTGAAGCTTTCTTT.

In its sample, this clonotype was seen once. With a much larger clone just one base away, this may be a read error. The chain joins TRBV12-3 or TRBV12-4 to TRBJ1-6; the D is unclear. CDR3 size: 14 residues. Trimming removed 5 bases at V and 10 bases at J, with 15 bases between. CDR3 sequence reads: CASSPPPGISPLHF. CDR3 DNA: TGTGCCAGCAGTCCCCCCCCGGGGATCTCACCCCTCCACTTT.

This clonotype has a handful of counts. The rearrangement links TRBV27 to TRBJ1-6; perhaps TRBD1 as D (6 bases). V lost 5 bases and J lost 6, with 14 bases in between. The CDR3 contains 15 residues. Germline CDR1 is MNHEY and CDR2 is SMNVEV (reference sequence). The CDR3 nucleotides are TGTGCCAGCAGTACCGGGACAACAATTAATTCACCCCTCCACTTT. It translates to CASSTGTTINSPLHF.

As DNA, the CDR3 is TGTGCCAGCCTGACTAGCGGGGGAACATATACGCAGTATTTT. Translation: CASLTSGGTYTQYF. The J gene is TRBJ2-3, the V gene TRBV7-2, with 12 bases lining up with TRBD2. Trimming cost V 8 bases and J 7 bases; bases outside gene matches: 7. The CDR3 sequence is 14 residues long. Germline-derived CDR1 and CDR2 are SGHTA and FQGNSA.

This clonotype was recorded a few times. The chain uses TRBV4-3 and TRBJ1-5; no clear D gene. V dropped 2 bases and J dropped 0 bases, with 11 bases sitting between them. The CDR3 is made up of 16 amino acids. Germline V gives CDR1 LGHNA, CDR2 YSLEER. CDR3 region: CASSQYRSDSNQPQHF. The DNA of the CDR3 is TGCGCCAGCAGCCAATACCGCTCAGATAGCAATCAGCCCCAGCATTTT.

The V call is TRBV24-1, the J call TRBJ2-1, with D possibly being TRBD1 (6 bases). The CDR3 consists of 14 residues. Trimming stripped 5 bases from V and 1 base from J, with 8 bases between. Germline V gene data show CDR1 as KGHDR and CDR2 as SFDVKD. The CDR3 DNA reads TGTGCCACCAGTGCCAGGGGATCCTACAATGAGCAGTTCTTC. It is translated as CATSARGSYNEQFF.

This clonotype was recorded at least ten times. J is TRBJ2-1 and V is TRBV5-4; 9 nucleotides line up with TRBD1. Germline-derived CDR1 and CDR2 are SGHNT and YYREEE (reference sequence). V lost 4 bases, J lost 8 bases, and 13 bases stayed unmatched. This CDR3 has 16 residues. CDR3 sequence (DNA): TGTGCCAGCAGCCCACCCCCGGGACAGGGTTTCCATGAGCAGTTCTTC. Protein: CASSPPPGQGFHEQFF.

This clonotype has just a few counts. The V gene is TRBV6-5, the J gene TRBJ2-1; tentative D call: TRBD2 (5 bases). The CDR3 consists of 16 residues. Germline CDR1 reads MNHEY; CDR2 reads SVGAGI. Trimming pared 6 bases from V and 2 bases from J, leaving 17 bases between. CDR3 residues: CASSLYLGAPYNEQFF. CDR3 in DNA: TGTGCCAGCAGCCTATACCTGGGAGCCCCCTACAATGAGCAGTTCTTC.